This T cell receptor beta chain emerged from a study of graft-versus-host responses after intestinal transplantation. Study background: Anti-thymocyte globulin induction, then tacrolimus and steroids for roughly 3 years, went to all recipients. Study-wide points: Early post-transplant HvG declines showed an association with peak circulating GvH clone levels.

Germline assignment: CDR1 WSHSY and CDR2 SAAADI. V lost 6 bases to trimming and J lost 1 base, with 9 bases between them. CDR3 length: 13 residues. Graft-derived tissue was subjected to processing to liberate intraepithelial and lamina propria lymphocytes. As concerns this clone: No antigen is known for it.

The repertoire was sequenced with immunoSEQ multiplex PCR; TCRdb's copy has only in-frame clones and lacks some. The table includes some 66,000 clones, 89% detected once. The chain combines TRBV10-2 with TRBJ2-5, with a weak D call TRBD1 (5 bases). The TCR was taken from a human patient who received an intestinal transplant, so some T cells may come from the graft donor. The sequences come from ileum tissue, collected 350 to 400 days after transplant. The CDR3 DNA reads TGCGCCAGCAGCCAACAGGTCCAAGAGACCCAGTACTTC. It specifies CASSQQVQETQYF.